Below, 29 T cell receptor beta chains from the same sample are listed, as sequenced in a study of Tregs in tolerant kidney transplant recipients. Recipients received nonmyeloablative bone marrow transplants from related graft donors, with transient mixed chimerism. This table comes from immunoSEQ multiplex PCR, and its TCRdb copy is limited to in-frame clones, with some not included. The table has approximately 60,000 clones, approximately 89% seen once. The source was CD4+ T cells from blood (PBMCs), collected 6 months after the transplant. The receptor source for this set is a human patient who received a combined kidney and bone marrow transplant. Some T cells may trace back to the graft donor.

J is TRBJ2-5 and V is TRBV2; TRBD2 is a possible D gene (7 bases). The CDR3 spans 13 residues. The germline CDR1 and CDR2 sequences are SNHLY and FYNNEI. Trimming took 7 bases from V and 5 from J, leaving 14 bases between them. The CDR3 sequence is CASNREGGETQYF. For the CDR3, the DNA is TGTGCCAGCAACAGGGAGGGAGGGGAGACCCAGTACTTC.

J is TRBJ1-4 and V is TRBV10-3, with D hard to call. The CDR3 contains 15 residues. Germline loops: CDR1 ENHRY, CDR2 SYGVKD. Trimming removed 0 bases at V and 10 bases at J, with 15 bases between. The CDR3 region is CAISESGGIRGKLFF. CDR3 in DNA: TGTGCCATCAGTGAGTCGGGAGGCATTCGCGGAAAACTGTTTTTT.

This clone occurred a few times. J is TRBJ1-5 and V is TRBV11-3, with 8 bases matching TRBD1. CDR3 length equals 16 residues. Unmatched junction bases numbered 7, after V lost 5 bases and J lost 1 base. Germline V gene data show CDR1 as SGHNT and CDR2 as YENEEA. The CDR3 protein is CASSTPRQGSNQPQHF. As DNA, the CDR3 is TGTGCCAGCAGCACCCCGCGACAGGGGAGCAATCAGCCCCAGCATTTT. The full variable domain, its missing parts supplied by reference TRBV11-3 and TRBJ1-5, is EAGVVQSPRYKIIEKKQPVAFWCNPISGHNTLYWYLQNLGQGPELLIRYENEEAVDDSQLPKDRFSAERLKGVDSTLKIQPAELGDSAVYLCASSTPRQGSNQPQHFGDGTRLSIL.

The rearrangement joins TRBV18 to TRBJ2-1; 12 positions agree with TRBD2. The germline CDR1 and CDR2 sequences are KGHSH and LQKENI. Trimming removed 3 bases from V and 4 bases from J; junction bases left unmatched: 1. This CDR3 spans 15 amino acids. The CDR3 is CASSPTSGGYNEQFF. The CDR3 DNA sequence: TGTGCCAGCTCACCGACTAGCGGGGGTTACAATGAGCAGTTCTTC.

This sequence joins TRBV7-2 and TRBJ2-5, with unresolved D. This CDR3 is 12 amino acids long. Germline V gene lookup returns CDR1 SGHTA and CDR2 FQGNSA. Trimming removed 3 bases at V and 5 bases at J, with 7 bases between. The CDR3 is CASSFRRETQYF. CDR3 coding DNA: TGTGCCAGCAGCTTTAGGCGGGAGACCCAGTACTTC.

V is TRBV4-1 and J is TRBJ2-3; D call uncertain. This CDR3 has 14 residues. The germline gives CDR1 MGHRA, CDR2 YSYEKL. V dropped 4 bases and J dropped 0 bases, with 8 bases sitting between them. The CDR3 sequence: CASSREESTDTQYF. CDR3 coding DNA: TGCGCCAGCAGCCGAGAGGAGAGCACAGATACGCAGTATTTT.

The genes are TRBV19 and TRBJ1-3, with 7 bases aligning to TRBD1. Germline V gives CDR1 LNHDA, CDR2 SQIVND (reference sequence). With 7 bases clipped from V and 4 bases from J, the junction kept 16 bases outside the gene matches. The CDR3 has 17 amino acids. The CDR3: CASKGATRGSSGNTIYF. CDR3 DNA sequence: TGTGCCAGTAAGGGGGCAACCAGGGGAAGTTCGGGAAACACCATATATTTT.

This clone was found once. V gene TRBV19 combines with J gene TRBJ1-6; 7 nucleotides agree with TRBD1. V was pared by 3 bases and J by 7 bases, with 6 bases of the junction left unmatched. The V gene's germline CDR1 is LNHDA and CDR2 SQIVND (reference sequence). This CDR3 spans 15 amino acids. The CDR3 sequence is CASSMISGGNSPLHF. CDR3 coding DNA: TGTGCCAGTAGTATGATTTCAGGGGGGAATTCACCCCTCCACTTT. The complete variable domain, with remaining parts taken from reference TRBV19 and TRBJ1-6, reads DGGITQSPKYLFRKEGQNVTLSCEQNLNHDAMYWYRQDPGQGLRLIYYSQIVNDFQKGDIAEGYSVSREKKESFPLTVTSAQKNPTAFYLCASSMISGGNSPLHFGNGTRLTVT.

This clone occurred a few times. The chain employs TRBV7-8 and TRBJ2-7; no definite D call. This CDR3 is built from 11 residues. The germline gives CDR1 SGHVS, CDR2 FQNEAQ. V shed 5 bases and J shed 0 bases, with 2 bases lying between them. The CDR3 sequence is CASSLSYEQYF. The CDR3 DNA reads TGTGCCAGCAGCCTCTCCTACGAGCAGTACTTC.

The gene calls are TRBV5-1 and TRBJ2-3; 8 bases line up with TRBD2. V lost 0 bases to trimming and J lost 1 base; unmatched junction nucleotides: 4. Germline-derived CDR1 and CDR2 are SGHRS and YFSETQ. This CDR3 is 16 amino acids long. CDR3 loop: CASSLASGSGTDTQYF. CDR3 bases: TGCGCCAGCAGCTTGGCTAGCGGGTCCGGCACAGATACGCAGTATTTT.

The chain links TRBV15 to TRBJ2-7; TRBD1 agrees at 7 bases. Germline trimming cut 5 bases from V and 0 bases from J; bases unmatched to any gene: 7. The CDR3 is 15 amino acids. Germline V gives CDR1 LNHNV, CDR2 YYDKDF (reference sequence). The CDR3 loop is CATSQDRLSSYEQYF. CDR3 sequence (DNA): TGTGCCACCAGCCAGGACAGGCTTAGCTCCTACGAGCAGTACTTC.

This rearrangement joins TRBV6-5 to TRBJ1-5, with TRBD1 as a possible D gene (5 bases). The length of the CDR3 is 14 residues. V was shortened by 7 bases and J by 3 bases, with 13 bases between the two germline ends. Germline CDR1 is MNHEY and CDR2 is SVGAGI. CDR3 sequence: CASKNGGSNQPQHF. The DNA of the CDR3 is TGTGCCAGCAAAAACGGGGGGTCCAATCAGCCCCAGCATTTT.

The chain joins TRBV5-1 to TRBJ2-1; weak D call: TRBD1 (6 bases). Trimming removed 0 bases at V and 1 base at J, with 8 bases between. Germline CDR1 reads SGHRS; CDR2 reads YFSETQ. The CDR3 is made up of 15 amino acids. CDR3 region: CASSLGDISYNEQFF. The CDR3 bases are TGCGCCAGCAGCTTGGGGGACATATCCTACAATGAGCAGTTCTTC.

The chain recombines TRBV10-3 with TRBJ1-5, with D possibly TRBD1 on 6 matching bases. V was cut by 8 bases and J by 11 bases, with 16 bases left in between. The germline V gene has CDR1 ENHRY and CDR2 SYGVKD. The CDR3 is 12 residues long. The CDR3 loop is CAIGTIEEAQHF. CDR3 DNA sequence: TGTGCCATCGGGACAATAGAGGAGGCCCAGCATTTT.

This clone is categorized as medium-sized. The chain links TRBV28 to TRBJ1-1; 8 bases fit TRBD1. V was pared by 7 bases and J by 4 bases, with 8 bases of the junction left unmatched. Germline V gene sequence: CDR1 MDHEN, CDR2 SYDVKM. The CDR3 has 14 residues. CDR3 protein: CASIPGGTVTEAFF. The DNA for the CDR3 is TGTGCCAGCATTCCAGGGGGCACGGTCACTGAAGCTTTCTTT. The full variable domain, completed using reference TRBV28 and TRBJ1-1, is DVKVTQSSRYLVKRTGEKVFLECVQDMDHENMFWYRQDPGLGLRLIYFSYDVKMKEKGDIPEGYSVSREKKERFSLILESASTNQTSMYLCASIPGGTVTEAFFGQGTRLTVV.

The J gene is TRBJ1-5, the V gene TRBV19; 8 bases agree with TRBD1. Trimming took 1 base from V and 6 from J; bases not matched to a gene: 5. This CDR3 has 15 amino acids. CDR1 is LNHDA and CDR2 is SQIVND in the germline V gene (reference sequence). The DNA for the CDR3 is TGTGCCAGTAGTATAGGCGACAGGGGCGCTCAGCCCCAGCATTTT. Translated: CASSIGDRGAQPQHF.

For the CDR3, the DNA is TGTGCCAGCAGCCTCGGGGGTGCAAGCTCCTACGAGCAGTACTTC. Translated, it gives CASSLGGASSYEQYF. This chain links TRBV6-5 with TRBJ2-7; a possible D gene is TRBD2 (6 bases). Germline CDR1 and CDR2: MNHEY and SVGAGI. Trimming took off 6 bases at V and 0 bases at J, with 15 bases between the two ends. This CDR3 has 15 amino acids.

J is TRBJ2-7 and V is TRBV28; a weak D match, TRBD1 (6 bases). The CDR3 totals 13 residues. Trimming cost V 5 bases and J 9 bases, with 17 bases left between them. In germline, CDR1 is MDHEN, CDR2 SYDVKM. CDR3 bases: TGTGCCAGCAGTCTTCACCTGGGGGCCGGGCAGTACTTC. Protein product: CASSLHLGAGQYF. Full variable domain (outside the CDR3, taken from reference TRBV28 and TRBJ2-7): DVKVTQSSRYLVKRTGEKVFLECVQDMDHENMFWYRQDPGLGLRLIYFSYDVKMKEKGDIPEGYSVSREKKERFSLILESASTNQTSMYLCASSLHLGAGQYFGPGTRLTVT.

The chain has TRBV5-1 and TRBJ2-2, with no clear D. V was cut by 5 bases and J by 6 bases, with 17 bases left in between. This CDR3 comprises 15 residues. The germline V gene encodes CDR1 SGHRS and CDR2 YFSETQ. The CDR3 sequence: CASSRTDSMSGELFF. The CDR3 DNA sequence: TGCGCCAGCAGTCGTACAGATTCCATGTCCGGGGAGCTGTTTTTT.

The genes are TRBV11-2 and TRBJ2-3; the match to TRBD2 covers 7 bases. The CDR3 totals 15 residues. Germline V gene data show CDR1 as SGHAT and CDR2 as FQNNGV. The V gene end was trimmed by 4 bases and the J gene end by 5 bases; junction bases not matched to a gene: 9. The CDR3 DNA is TGTGCCAGCAGCTCCTTTGCGGGAGTTAAAGATACGCAGTATTTT. Translated, it gives CASSSFAGVKDTQYF.

The chain uses TRBV7-2 and TRBJ1-2; D uncertain. Between the trimmed V and J ends, which lost 2 bases and 8 bases, there was a span of 15 bases. CDR1 SGHTA and CDR2 FQGNSA come from the germline V gene. CDR3 size: 14 residues. The CDR3 sequence is CASSLWSVRSGYTF. As DNA, the CDR3 is TGTGCCAGCAGCTTATGGTCAGTCCGTAGCGGCTACACCTTC. Complete variable domain (other parts from reference TRBV7-2 and TRBJ1-2): GAGVSQSPSNKVTEKGKDVELRCDPISGHTALYWYRQSLGQGLEFLIYFQGNSAPDKSGLPSDRFSAERTGGSVSTLTIQRTQQEDSAVYLCASSLWSVRSGYTFGSGTRLTVV.

The chain has TRBV10-1 and TRBJ1-2, with D unclear. In germline, CDR1 is WNHNN, CDR2 SYGVQD (reference sequence). The CDR3 length is 13 residues. Trimming removed 7 bases from V and 4 bases from J, with 13 bases in between. The CDR3 region has the DNA TGCGCCAGCACTCCTACGGTCGGCTATGGCTACACCTTC. Its translation is CASTPTVGYGYTF.

The V call is TRBV10-3, the J call TRBJ2-5; no firm D call. The CDR3 is made up of 16 amino acids. Trimming removed 3 bases at V and 3 bases at J, with 17 bases between. Looked up from germline, CDR1 is ENHRY and CDR2 is SYGVKD. CDR3 in amino acids: CAISDFGRFTEETQYF. The CDR3 nucleotides read TGTGCCATCAGTGATTTTGGTCGGTTTACCGAAGAGACCCAGTACTTC.

The chain recombines TRBV7-8 with TRBJ1-3, with D possibly matching TRBD1 (6 bases). The CDR3 is made up of 17 amino acids. Trimming stripped 5 bases from V and 3 bases from J, with 20 bases between. Per germline, CDR1 SGHVS and CDR2 FQNEAQ. The CDR3 sequence is CASSPRDKTFLGNTIYF. CDR3 sequence (DNA): TGTGCCAGCAGCCCTCGGGACAAGACTTTCCTTGGAAACACCATATATTTT.

This clone was picked up one time. The chain is built from TRBV9 and TRBJ1-5; unclear D gene. CDR1 SGDLS and CDR2 YYNGEE come from the germline V gene. This CDR3 has 15 residues. V shed 0 bases and J shed 1 base, with 8 bases lying between them. CDR3 sequence (DNA): TGTGCCAGCAGCGTAGGGCAACCCAGCAATCAGCCCCAGCATTTT. Translated: CASSVGQPSNQPQHF. The full variable domain, with the rest looked up from reference TRBV9 and TRBJ1-5, is DSGVTQTPKHLITATGQRVTLRCSPRSGDLSVYWYQQSLDQGLQFLIQYYNGEERAKGNILERFSAQQFPDLHSELNLSSLELGDSALYFCASSVGQPSNQPQHFGDGTRLSIL.

The V gene is TRBV29-1, the J gene TRBJ1-2, with 10 bases fitting TRBD1. CDR3 size: 14 residues. The ends lost 0 bases at V and 7 bases at J; junction bases unmatched: 5. The V gene's germline CDR1 is SQVTM and CDR2 ANQGSEA. In nucleotides, the CDR3 is TGCAGCGTTGAAGAACGGGACAGGGGTAGTGGCTACACCTTC. Protein sequence: CSVEERDRGSGYTF.

V gene TRBV30 combines with J gene TRBJ1-1; D gene uncertain. Trimming pared 4 bases from V and 5 bases from J, leaving 11 bases between. The CDR3 runs 12 residues. CDR1 and CDR2 from the germline V gene are GTSNPN and SVGIG (reference sequence). CDR3 DNA sequence: TGTGCCTGGATGCGTCCGGGAACTGAAGCTTTCTTT. Its protein is CAWMRPGTEAFF. Full variable domain (missing parts from reference TRBV30 and TRBJ1-1): SQTIHQWPATLVQPVGSPLSLECTVEGTSNPNLYWYRQAAGRGLQLLFYSVGIGQISSEVPQNLSASRPQDRQFILSSKKLLLSDSGFYLCAWMRPGTEAFFGQGTRLTVV.

This chain uses TRBV7-2 with TRBJ2-5; TRBD2 aligns across 10 bases. Per the germline V gene, CDR1 is SGHTA and CDR2 is FQGNSA. This CDR3 is built from 18 residues. V lost 2 bases to trimming and J lost 2 bases; unmatched junction nucleotides: 11. The CDR3 bases are TGTGCCAGCAGCTTACAAGGGTTATCTAGCGGGAGACAAGAGACCCAGTACTTC. This translates into CASSLQGLSSGRQETQYF.

V gene TRBV30 combines with J gene TRBJ1-5; 7 bases map to TRBD1. The length of the CDR3 is 12 residues. V trimming: 8 bases; J trimming: 3 bases; junction bases outside the gene matches: 4. CDR1 and CDR2 (germline): GTSNPN, SVGIG (reference sequence). The CDR3 sequence: CAAGQFNQPQHF. CDR3 DNA sequence: TGTGCCGCGGGACAGTTCAATCAGCCCCAGCATTTT.